This entry is about one T cell receptor beta chain. Libraries were prepared by immunoSEQ multiplex PCR; TCRdb keeps only in-frame clonotypes and omits some of them. The data show roughly 410,000 clones, approximately 95% seen once. The CDR3 spans 16 residues. V shed 7 bases and J 0 bases; nucleotides not matched to a gene: 10. CDR1 and CDR2 (germline): SGHRS, YFSETQ. These data belong to a study of shared T cell receptors in the human thymus. The receptor's source is a human donor. The J gene is TRBJ2-7, the V gene TRBV5-1; 10 nucleotides match TRBD2. Sequencing used thymocytes. The chain's CDR3 is CASRGDGTSVSYEQYF. The CDR3 region has the DNA TGCGCCAGCCGGGGAGACGGGACTAGCGTCTCCTACGAGCAGTACTTC.